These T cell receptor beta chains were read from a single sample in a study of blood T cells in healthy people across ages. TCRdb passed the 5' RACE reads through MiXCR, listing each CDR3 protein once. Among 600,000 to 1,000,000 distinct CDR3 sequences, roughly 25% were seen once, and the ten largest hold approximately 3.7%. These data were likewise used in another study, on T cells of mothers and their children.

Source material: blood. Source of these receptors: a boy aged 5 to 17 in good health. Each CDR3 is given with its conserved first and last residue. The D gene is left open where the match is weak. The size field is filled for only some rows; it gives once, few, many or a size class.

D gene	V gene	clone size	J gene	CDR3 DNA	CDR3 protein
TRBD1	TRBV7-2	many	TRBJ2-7	TGTGCCAGCAGCTTAGGTCAGGGGGCCTACGAGCAGTACTTC	CASSLGQGAYEQYF
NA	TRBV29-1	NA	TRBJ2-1	TGCAGCGTTTTGGGGGGCGATAAGGATGAGCAGTTCTTC	CSVLGGDKDEQFF
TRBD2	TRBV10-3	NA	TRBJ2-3	TGTGCCATCGGTACTAGCGGGAGGGGAGATACGCAGTATTTT	CAIGTSGRGDTQYF
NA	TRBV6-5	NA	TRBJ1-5	TGTGCCAGCAGTTTACTCCAGACAGACAATAGCAATCAGCCCCAGCATTTT	CASSLLQTDNSNQPQHF
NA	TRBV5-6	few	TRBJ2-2	TGTGCCAGCAGTTCATTTACAGGTCGAGACACCGGGGAGCTGTTTTTT	CASSSFTGRDTGELFF
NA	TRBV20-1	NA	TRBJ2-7	TGCAGTACCCCGACGGCCCTAGGCTACGAGCAGTACTTC	CSTPTALGYEQYF
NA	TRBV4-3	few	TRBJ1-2	TGCGCCAGCAGCCCTGACGACATCCAGAACTATGGCTACACCTTC	CASSPDDIQNYGYTF
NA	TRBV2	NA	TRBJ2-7	TGTGCCAGCAGTGAAGCTCTCGCGGCCATTTTCGAGCAGTACTTC	CASSEALAAIFEQYF
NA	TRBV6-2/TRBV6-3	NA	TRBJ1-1	TGTGCCAGCAGTGCCGGGCCAATTTCCGCCGGCACTGAAGCTTTCTTT	CASSAGPISAGTEAFF
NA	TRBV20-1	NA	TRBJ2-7	TGCAGTGCTAGAGATCTGGGCTCCTACTCCTACAAGCAGTACTTC	CSARDLGSYSYKQYF
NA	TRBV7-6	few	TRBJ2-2	TGTGCCAGCAGCAATGGGGGCGGGGAGCTGTTTTTT	CASSNGGGELFF
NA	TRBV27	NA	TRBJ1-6	TGTGCCAGCAGTTCGCCAGGCGATTCACCCCTCCACTTT	CASSSPGDSPLHF
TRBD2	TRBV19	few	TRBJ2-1	TGTGCCAGTAGTCCAATGCCCGTGACTAGCGGGAGCGGGAATGAGCAGTTCTTC	CASSPMPVTSGSGNEQFF
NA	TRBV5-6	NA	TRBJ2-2	TGTGCCAGCACTCAATGGAAAGGGGAGCTGTTTTTT	CASTQWKGELFF
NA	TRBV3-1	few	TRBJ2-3	TGTGCCAGCAGCCAAGGGGCGGGGCGAGATACGCAGTATTTT	CASSQGAGRDTQYF
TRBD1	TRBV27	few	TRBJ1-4	TGTGCCAGCAGTCTAACCACCGGGACAGGGCTAGCAAAACTGTTTTTT	CASSLTTGTGLAKLFF
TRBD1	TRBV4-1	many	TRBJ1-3	TGCGCCAGCAGCCAAGAAGGGACAGGGGCTGGAAACACCATATATTTT	CASSQEGTGAGNTIYF
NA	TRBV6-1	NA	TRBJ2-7	TGTGCCAGCAGAGTCCCGCCGGACTACGAGCAGTACTTC	CASRVPPDYEQYF